The source of this T cell receptor beta chain is a study of blood T cell repertoires in COVID-19. The wider study: Specimens from acute and convalescent COVID-19 originated in the United States, Italy and Spain. Sources were T cells, B-cell-depleted T cells, or PBMCs; the material itself was cDNA or gDNA.

The V end lost 2 bases, the J end lost 3 bases, and 21 bases lay between the germline ends. CDR1 is SNHLY, CDR2 FYNNEI, per germline. The CDR3 totals 18 residues. Original data processing: The assay estimated nucleated cells by amplifying reference gene primers. The protocol was immunoSEQ multiplex PCR, while the TCRdb copy is restricted to in-frame clones and leaves out a portion. V and J calls and clone size are those listed in that table; D and trimming were worked out from the DNA. The data contain fewer than 25,000 clones, more than 75% of them singletons. Sequenced sample: peripheral blood. The receptor was isolated from a human donor with active COVID-19. The donor label of this sample is uncertain. The chain employs TRBV2 and TRBJ2-3, with a weak D call TRBD2 (6 bases). The chain's CDR3 is CASSEIRDFWGLTDTQYF. Written as DNA, the CDR3 is TGTGCCAGCAGTGAAATAAGGGACTTTTGGGGACTTACAGATACGCAGTATTTT.